These T cell receptor beta chains were read from a single sample in a study of shared clonotypes between healthy human individuals. Measured with immunoSEQ multiplex PCR; TCRdb has only the in-frame clones, and not every one. Here the sample spans around 1.6 million clones, around 98% being singletons. Sequencing was done on a sample of naive CD4+ T cells sorted from blood. The receptors were sampled from a man aged 30 to 45 in good health. Each CDR3 is given with its conserved first and last residue. A D gene is named only where the DNA matches it firmly. For some rows the clone size is stated as once, few or many, or as a class when expanded; others skip it.

NA	TRBV7-2	18	TRBJ2-1	NA	CASSFGLRWDSNFDEQFF	TGTGCCAGCAGCTTTGGCCTCCGGTGGGACTCGAATTTCGATGAGCAGTTCTTC
NA	TRBV9	16	TRBJ2-1	TRBD2	CASSVSLAGVNNEQFF	TGTGCCAGCAGCGTATCTCTAGCGGGAGTAAACAATGAGCAGTTCTTC
NA	TRBV7-2	12	TRBJ2-7	NA	CASEHRDYEQYF	TGTGCCAGCGAGCACCGGGACTACGAGCAGTACTTC
NA	TRBV6-5	13	TRBJ1-1	NA	CASSSGKNTEAFF	TGTGCCAGCAGTTCGGGCAAGAACACTGAAGCTTTCTTT
NA	TRBV7-9	15	TRBJ2-7	TRBD1	CASSSQGASHLEQYF	TGTGCCAGCAGTTCGCAGGGGGCCAGTCACCTCGAGCAGTACTTC
NA	TRBV27	14	TRBJ2-5	NA	CASRKTGSGGTQYF	TGTGCCAGCAGGAAAACGGGTTCTGGGGGGACCCAGTACTTC
NA	TRBV5-6	13	TRBJ1-4	TRBD1	CASSGDRVEKLFF	TGTGCCAGCAGCGGGGACAGGGTTGAAAAACTGTTTTTT
NA	TRBV11-2	19	TRBJ2-2	TRBD2	CASSRRTSGRPIRTGELFF	TGTGCCAGCAGCCGAAGGACTAGCGGGAGGCCAATAAGGACCGGGGAGCTGTTTTTT
once	TRBV29-1	14	TRBJ2-7	NA	CSVGLPRGGYEQYF	TGCAGCGTGGGCTTGCCCAGGGGGGGCTACGAGCAGTACTTC
NA	TRBV10-3	13	TRBJ2-5	NA	CAISEGGRGTQYF	TGTGCCATCAGTGAGGGAGGGAGAGGGACCCAGTACTTC
NA	TRBV6-1	13	TRBJ2-7	NA	CASSGIGVLEQYF	TGTGCCAGCAGTGGGATAGGGGTACTCGAGCAGTACTTC
once	TRBV5-1	15	TRBJ2-2	NA	CASSLVRQKVGELFF	TGCGCCAGCAGCTTGGTCAGACAGAAAGTCGGGGAGCTGTTTTTT
NA	TRBV9	15	TRBJ2-7	TRBD1	CASSAGRTGTYEQYF	TGTGCCAGCAGCGCTGGCCGGACAGGGACTTACGAGCAGTACTTC
NA	TRBV6-1	15	TRBJ1-5	NA	CASSPTGIGNQPQHF	TGTGCCAGCAGTCCCACAGGGATAGGTAATCAGCCCCAGCATTTT
NA	TRBV29-1	14	TRBJ2-3	TRBD2	CSATSGESTDTQYF	TGCAGCGCAACTAGCGGTGAAAGCACAGATACGCAGTATTTT
NA	TRBV10-3	16	TRBJ2-7	TRBD2	CAISNRLAGGSYEQYF	TGTGCCATCAGTAACAGACTAGCGGGAGGCTCCTACGAGCAGTACTTC